The rows below give T cell receptor beta chains drawn from one sample of a study of blood T cell repertoires in COVID-19. Profiled with immunoSEQ multiplex PCR; TCRdb holds only in-frame clones, not every one. The sample shows some 83,000 clones, 85% to 90% of them seen only once. The specimen sequenced was peripheral blood. These receptors all come from a man older than 75 with active or convalescent COVID-19. The CDR3 runs from the conserved cysteine through the conserved F or W. D genes are given only for firm matches. Clone size, where shown, is once, few, many, or a class for clones that have expanded.

TRBV19	TRBJ2-2	TRBD2	.	TGTGCCAGTAGGGCTAGCGGGGGGGGATACACCGGGGAGCTGTTTTTT	CASRASGGGYTGELFF
TRBV7-6	TRBJ1-4	TRBD1	.	TGTGCCAGCAGCTTAGCGCCGACAGGGTCAACTAATGAAAAACTGTTTTTT	CASSLAPTGSTNEKLFF
TRBV3-1/TRBV3-2	TRBJ2-2	.	.	TGTGCCAGCAGCTTCGGGGGGCCGTATAGGACCGGGGAGCTGTTTTTT	CASSFGGPYRTGELFF
TRBV24-1	TRBJ2-2	TRBD1	.	TGTGCCACCAGTGCCTTAGGGACAGGGGGAGAGAGCACCGGGGAGCTGTTTTTT	CATSALGTGGESTGELFF
TRBV18	TRBJ2-3	.	.	TGTGCCAGCTCACCAGTGCTGGGCTTGGATACGCAGTATTTT	CASSPVLGLDTQYF
TRBV19	TRBJ2-1	TRBD2	.	TGTGCCAGTAGTCCCCGGACTAGCGGGAGCTCCTCCTACAATGAGCAGTTCTTC	CASSPRTSGSSSYNEQFF
TRBV11-2	TRBJ1-2	.	.	TGTGCCAGCAGCTTAGCTGGGGGGAGCTATGGCTACACCTTC	CASSLAGGSYGYTF
TRBV7-2	TRBJ1-2	TRBD1	.	TGTGCCAGCAGCTCCACCGGGACAGGGGGGGGAAGGACCTTC	CASSSTGTGGGRTF
TRBV19	TRBJ2-2	.	.	TGTGCCAGTAGACTAGGACCCTACAACACCGGGGAGCTGTTTTTT	CASRLGPYNTGELFF
TRBV10-2	TRBJ1-2	TRBD1	.	TGCGCCAGCAGTGCCCGCACAGGGGCCGGGGGCTACACCTTC	CASSARTGAGGYTF
TRBV7-2	TRBJ2-3	.	.	TGTGCCAGCAGCTTCGGACTACCAAGCACAGATACGCAGTATTTT	CASSFGLPSTDTQYF
TRBV11-1	TRBJ2-1	TRBD1	.	TGTGCCAGCAGCGCCGACAGGGGGTCTCAGTTCTTC	CASSADRGSQFF
TRBV11-3	TRBJ1-1	.	.	TGTGCCAGCAGCTTAGCCGGATTCGGGGCTTTCTTT	CASSLAGFGAFF
TRBV5-8	TRBJ1-4	.	.	TGTGCCAGCAGCTTGGGGCAGTTTAATGAAAAACTGTTTTTT	CASSLGQFNEKLFF
TRBV5-4	TRBJ2-5	TRBD2	.	TGTGCCAGCAGCCCCGCCCCCCTAGCGGGAGGGGAGACCCAGTACTTC	CASSPAPLAGGETQYF
TRBV4-1	TRBJ2-3	.	.	TGCGCCAGCAGCCAAGACCGGGGAGGAGGCACAGATACGCAGTATTTT	CASSQDRGGGTDTQYF
TRBV2	TRBJ2-5	.	.	TGTGCCAGCAGTGAACTGACGGCGGGGACCCAGTACTTC	CASSELTAGTQYF
TRBV28	TRBJ2-1	.	.	TGTGCCAGCAGCCCTCTAGGGGGATACGGAAGGAATGAGCAGTTCTTC	CASSPLGGYGRNEQFF
TRBV10-3	TRBJ1-1	.	.	TGTGCCATTGCGACGCCAGGGGAACCGAACACTGAAGCTTTCTTT	CAIATPGEPNTEAFF
TRBV9	TRBJ1-2	.	.	TGTGCCAGCAGCCCAGGGATCTATGGCTACACCTTC	CASSPGIYGYTF
TRBV18	TRBJ2-1	TRBD1	.	TGTGCCAGCTCAGTGGACAGGGGGGGATCCTACAATGAGCAGTTCTTC	CASSVDRGGSYNEQFF
TRBV7-2	TRBJ2-2	.	.	TGTGCCAGCAGCCCAGTGGGGGGAACCACCGGGGAGCTGTTTTTT	CASSPVGGTTGELFF
TRBV29-1	TRBJ1-5	TRBD1	.	TGCAGCGTTAGGACAGGGGGCTGGAATCAGCCCCAGCATTTT	CSVRTGGWNQPQHF
TRBV6-5	TRBJ2-3	.	.	TGTGCCAGCAGTTACCCCCGCTCCGGTATGGATACGCAGTATTTT	CASSYPRSGMDTQYF
TRBV6-5	TRBJ1-5	.	.	TGTGCCAGCAGTTTGATCCTGCGTGATCAGCCCCAGCATTTT	CASSLILRDQPQHF
TRBV4-2	TRBJ1-2	.	.	TGTGCCAGCAGCCAAGATCAGGGGACTAACTATGGCTACACCTTC	CASSQDQGTNYGYTF
TRBV11-2	TRBJ1-3	.	once	TGTGCCAGCAGCCCCAGACAGTACACCATATATTTT	CASSPRQYTIYF
TRBV27	TRBJ1-4	TRBD1	.	TGTGCCAGCAGTTTACTGGGACAGGGGGTCGGAGCTAATGAAAAACTGTTTTTT	CASSLLGQGVGANEKLFF
TRBV4-1	TRBJ1-6	TRBD1	.	TGCGCCAGCAGCCTGACAGGGGGTTATTCACCCCTCCACTTT	CASSLTGGYSPLHF
TRBV6-5	TRBJ1-1	.	.	TGTGCCAGCAGGAAGGGCGGGGACGGCGTGCCTGAAGCTTTCTTT	CASRKGGDGVPEAFF
TRBV20-1	TRBJ2-6	TRBD1	.	TGCAGTGCTAGTTCAGGGGGCGCGTTACCTGGGGCCAACGTCCTGACTTTC	CSASSGGALPGANVLTF
TRBV7-2	TRBJ2-5	.	medium-sized	TGTGCCAGCAGCGCCTCGATGGCGGTACAAGAGACCCAGTACTTC	CASSASMAVQETQYF
TRBV5-4	TRBJ1-5	TRBD1	.	TGTGCCAGCAGCAGCGGACAGGATCAGCCCCAGCATTTT	CASSSGQDQPQHF
TRBV5-1	TRBJ1-1	TRBD1	.	TGCGCCAGCAGCTTGGGCGGAGGGGGCGCGAACACTGAAGCTTTCTTT	CASSLGGGGANTEAFF
TRBV28	TRBJ2-3	TRBD2	.	TGTGCCAGCAGACCCACTAGCGGGGGGGCCCATACGCAGTATTTT	CASRPTSGGAHTQYF
TRBV5-1	TRBJ2-1	TRBD2	.	TGCGCCAGCAGCTCCCTGAGCGGGAGCTCCTACAATGAGCAGTTCTTC	CASSSLSGSSYNEQFF
TRBV4-1	TRBJ2-5	.	.	TGCGCCAGCAGCCAGAAGGGGGGGGGTATTGAGACCCAGTACTTC	CASSQKGGGIETQYF
TRBV7-9	TRBJ1-1	.	.	TGTGCCAGCAGCTTAACCGCCAGGTCGGCTGAAGCTTTCTTT	CASSLTARSAEAFF